This T cell receptor beta chain was found in a study of cytomegalovirus exposure and HLA in healthy donors. This clone has just one count. Its specificity is not known. Deletions cut 5 bases from V and 0 bases from J, with 10 bases between. This CDR3 region has 14 residues. CDR1 and CDR2 from the germline V gene are LNHDA and SQIVND (reference sequence). Study results and limitations: Three of the chains that were CMV-associated were confirmed in vitro to be specific for CMV antigens. The listing of 150 to 200 TCR beta chains classed them as cytomegalovirus-associated. In the 130 or so validation repertoires, a later analysis found that first-cohort TCR clusters tended to co-occur.

The assay was immunoSEQ multiplex PCR, and TCRdb's table has in-frame clones only and misses some. This table holds 60,000 or so clones, roughly 94% found once. The sequenced sample consisted of PBMCs. The chain has TRBV19 and TRBJ1-1; D is uncertain. This TCR was recovered from a man aged 18-30 years in good health and CMV-seronegative. For the CDR3, the DNA is TGTGCCAGTAGTCCATTAAACATGAACACTGAAGCTTTCTTT. As protein: CASSPLNMNTEAFF.